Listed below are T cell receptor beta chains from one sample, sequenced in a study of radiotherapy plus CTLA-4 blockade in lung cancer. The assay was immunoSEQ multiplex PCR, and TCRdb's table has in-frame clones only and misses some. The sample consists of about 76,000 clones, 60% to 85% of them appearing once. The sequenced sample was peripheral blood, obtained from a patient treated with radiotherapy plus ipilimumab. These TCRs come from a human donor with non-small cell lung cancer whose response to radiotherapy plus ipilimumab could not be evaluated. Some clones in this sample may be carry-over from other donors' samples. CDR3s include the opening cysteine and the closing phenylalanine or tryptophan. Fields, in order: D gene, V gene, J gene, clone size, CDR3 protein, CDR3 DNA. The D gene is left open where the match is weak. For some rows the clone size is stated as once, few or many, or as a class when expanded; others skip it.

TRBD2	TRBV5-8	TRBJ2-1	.	CASSPRTSSRSYNEQFF	TGTGCCAGCAGCCCCCGGACTAGCTCTAGGTCCTACAATGAGCAGTTCTTC
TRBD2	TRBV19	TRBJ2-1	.	CASSLTSGGYNEQFF	TGTGCCAGTAGCCTAACTAGCGGGGGGTACAATGAGCAGTTCTTC
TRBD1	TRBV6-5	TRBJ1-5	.	CASSGQGAGNQPQHF	TGTGCCAGCAGTGGGCAGGGGGCTGGAAATCAGCCCCAGCATTTT
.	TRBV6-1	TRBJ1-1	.	CASDTAGGGDTEAFF	TGTGCCAGTGACACCGCGGGGGGCGGTGACACTGAAGCTTTCTTT
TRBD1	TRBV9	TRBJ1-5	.	CASSVADRGQYGNQPQHF	TGTGCCAGCAGCGTAGCTGACAGGGGACAGTATGGCAATCAGCCCCAGCATTTT
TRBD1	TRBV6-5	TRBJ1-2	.	CASSFALQGSYGYTF	TGTGCCAGCAGTTTCGCCTTACAGGGGAGCTATGGCTACACCTTC
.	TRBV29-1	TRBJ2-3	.	CSALTRDTQYF	TGCAGCGCGCTGACACGAGATACGCAGTATTTT
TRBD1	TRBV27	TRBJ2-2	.	CASSPTPGTGFNTGELFF	TGTGCCAGCAGTCCCACCCCCGGGACAGGTTTCAACACCGGGGAGCTGTTTTTT
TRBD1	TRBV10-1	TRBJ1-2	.	CASKVDRGHGYTF	TGCGCCAGCAAAGTCGACAGGGGTCATGGCTACACCTTC
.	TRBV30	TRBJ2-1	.	CAWSPISGIYNEQFF	TGTGCCTGGAGTCCGATTAGCGGTATATACAATGAGCAGTTCTTC
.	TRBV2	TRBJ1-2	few	CASTDTVNYGYTF	TGTGCCAGCACCGATACAGTCAACTATGGCTACACCTTC
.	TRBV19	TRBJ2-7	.	CASSIARSHKSYEQYF	TGTGCCAGTAGTATAGCCCGCTCCCACAAATCATACGAGCAGTACTTC
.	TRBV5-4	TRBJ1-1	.	CASSLVHLEGSTEAFF	TGTGCCAGCAGCTTGGTCCACCTGGAGGGGAGCACTGAAGCTTTCTTT
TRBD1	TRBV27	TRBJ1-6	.	CASSLGQAYSYNSPLHF	TGTGCCAGCAGCTTGGGACAGGCGTACTCCTATAATTCACCCCTCCACTTT
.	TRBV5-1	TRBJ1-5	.	CASSLEGAGNQPQHF	TGCGCCAGCAGCTTGGAAGGGGCGGGCAATCAGCCCCAGCATTTT
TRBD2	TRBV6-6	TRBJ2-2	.	CASSPRAGGGAGELFF	TGTGCCAGCAGCCCAAGGGCGGGAGGGGGGGCCGGGGAGCTGTTTTTT
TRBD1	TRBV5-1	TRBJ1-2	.	CASSVYFGQGNDGYTF	TGTGCCAGCAGCGTATATTTCGGACAGGGTAACGATGGCTACACCTTC
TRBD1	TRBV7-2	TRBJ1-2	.	CASSLAQGVAGGYTF	TGTGCCAGCAGCTTAGCCCAGGGGGTGGCTGGCGGCTACACCTTC
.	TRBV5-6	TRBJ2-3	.	CASSLREADTQYF	TGTGCCAGCAGCCTGAGGGAGGCAGATACGCAGTATTTT
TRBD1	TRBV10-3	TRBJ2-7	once	CATATGGEQYF	TGTGCCACTGCTACAGGGGGCGAGCAGTACTTC
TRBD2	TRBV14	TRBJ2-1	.	CASSQRRTSGAYNEQFF	TGTGCCAGCAGCCAAAGACGGACTAGCGGGGCCTACAATGAGCAGTTCTTC
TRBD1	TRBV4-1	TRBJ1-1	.	CASSQVNRGTEAFF	TGCGCCAGCAGCCAAGTCAACAGGGGCACTGAAGCTTTCTTT
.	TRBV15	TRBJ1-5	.	CATRQGTTGNQPQHF	TGTGCCACCCGGCAAGGCACGACAGGCAATCAGCCCCAGCATTTT
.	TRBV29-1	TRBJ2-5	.	CSARGGGQETQYF	TGCAGCGCCCGAGGGGGGGGCCAAGAGACCCAGTACTTC
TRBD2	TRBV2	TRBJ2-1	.	CASSGTSGGASIYNEQFF	TGTGCCAGCAGTGGGACTAGCGGGGGGGCGAGCATCTACAATGAGCAGTTCTTC
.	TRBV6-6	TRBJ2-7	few	CASRMTAPRTYEQYF	TGTGCCAGCAGGATGACAGCCCCCAGGACCTACGAGCAGTACTTC
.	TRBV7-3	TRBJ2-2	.	CASSSQGPTSAGELFF	TGTGCCAGCAGCTCGCAGGGGCCTACCTCCGCCGGGGAGCTGTTTTTT
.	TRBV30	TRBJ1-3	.	CAWSPGLSGNTIYF	TGTGCCTGGAGTCCAGGTTTATCTGGAAACACCATATATTTT
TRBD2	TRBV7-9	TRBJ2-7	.	CASSRQTDGGGSYEQYF	TGTGCCAGCAGCCGCCAGACAGACGGGGGGGGGTCCTACGAGCAGTACTTC
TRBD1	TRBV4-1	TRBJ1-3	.	CASSLPRDRGPGNTIYF	TGCGCCAGCAGCCTTCCCCGGGACAGGGGGCCCGGAAACACCATATATTTT
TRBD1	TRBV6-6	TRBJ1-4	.	CASSFDRVTNEKLFF	TGTGCCAGCAGTTTCGACAGGGTTACTAATGAAAAACTGTTTTTT
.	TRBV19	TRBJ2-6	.	CASSRGANPLSGANVLTF	TGTGCCAGTAGTCGCGGGGCTAACCCCCTTTCTGGGGCCAACGTCCTGACTTTC
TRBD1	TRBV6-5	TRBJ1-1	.	CASRKQGFDTEAFF	TGTGCCAGCAGGAAACAGGGGTTCGACACTGAAGCTTTCTTT
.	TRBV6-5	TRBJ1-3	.	CASSYRGTGNTIYF	TGTGCCAGCAGTTACCGAGGAACTGGAAACACCATATATTTT
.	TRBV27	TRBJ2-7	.	CASSLRTGLSIYEQYF	TGTGCCAGCAGTCTCAGGACGGGACTTTCCATCTACGAGCAGTACTTC
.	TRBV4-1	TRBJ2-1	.	CASSQEESFYNEQFF	TGCGCCAGCAGCCAAGAGGAGAGCTTTTACAATGAGCAGTTCTTC
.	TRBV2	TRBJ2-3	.	CASGVEHLRGADTQYF	TGTGCCAGCGGCGTGGAACACCTTCGCGGGGCAGATACGCAGTATTTT
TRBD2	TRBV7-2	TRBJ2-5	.	CASSSRLAGETQYF	TGTGCCAGCAGCTCCAGACTAGCGGGGGAGACCCAGTACTTC
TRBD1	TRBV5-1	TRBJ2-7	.	CASSLGDRGAYEQYF	TGCGCCAGCAGCTTGGGGGACAGGGGTGCCTACGAGCAGTACTTC
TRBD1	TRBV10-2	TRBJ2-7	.	CATFPPGQVTYEQYF	TGCGCCACCTTTCCACCGGGACAGGTGACCTACGAGCAGTACTTC
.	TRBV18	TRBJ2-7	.	CASSGRQSSSYEQYF	TGTGCCAGCTCAGGTCGACAGAGTAGCTCCTACGAGCAGTACTTC
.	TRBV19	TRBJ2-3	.	CASSIAGHLSTDTQYF	TGTGCCAGTAGTATAGCGGGACACCTAAGCACAGATACGCAGTATTTT
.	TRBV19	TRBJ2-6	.	CASQGFGGQGSGANVLTF	TGTGCCAGCCAGGGCTTCGGGGGGCAAGGCTCTGGGGCCAACGTCCTGACTTTC
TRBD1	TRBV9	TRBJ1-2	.	CASSVYRPPGQGDPRGYTF	TGTGCCAGCAGCGTATATCGACCACCGGGACAGGGGGACCCCCGGGGCTACACCTTC
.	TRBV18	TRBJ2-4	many	CASSQRSPRDNIQYF	TGTGCCAGCTCCCAACGGTCCCCCCGGGATAACATTCAGTACTTC
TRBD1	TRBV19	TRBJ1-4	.	CASSLGTGDPLRNEKLFF	TGTGCCAGTAGTCTCGGGACAGGGGACCCCCTCAGGAATGAAAAACTGTTTTTT
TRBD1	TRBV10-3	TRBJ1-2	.	CAISESIREGASGYTF	TGTGCCATCAGTGAGTCGATTCGAGAGGGGGCAAGTGGCTACACCTTC
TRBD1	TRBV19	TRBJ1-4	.	CASSTRQGAQIEKLFF	TGTGCCAGTAGTACCCGACAGGGTGCCCAGATAGAAAAACTGTTTTTT
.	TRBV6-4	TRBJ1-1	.	CASSPGGNTEAFF	TGTGCCAGCAGCCCGGGGGGGAACACTGAAGCTTTCTTT
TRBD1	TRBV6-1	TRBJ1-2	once	CASSDRARGNYGYTF	TGTGCCAGCAGTGACCGGGCCAGGGGGAACTATGGCTACACCTTC
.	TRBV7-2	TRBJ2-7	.	CASSPQGGPLYEQYF	TGTGCCAGCAGCCCCCAGGGCGGCCCCCTCTACGAGCAGTACTTC
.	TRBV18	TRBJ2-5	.	CASSPLGETQYF	TGTGCCAGCTCACCACTCGGGGAGACCCAGTACTTC